A single T cell receptor beta chain is shown here with its context. This clone appeared a few times. The antigen this receptor binds is unknown. The sample holds no much larger clone one base away, and base qualities are not on file. This entry belongs to a study of beta chain features in type 1 diabetes (dated by TCRdb to the late 2010s). With regard to the full study: Mean age, gender distribution, total cell number and subset yield were not different between patients and healthy donors. Across all samples, 90 million to 130 million sorted cells were examined, and cell number per subset correlated strongly with RNA yield. In the study, recently diagnosed type 1 diabetes patients and matched healthy donors were compared on the TCRB repertoires of their sorted circulating CD4+ T cell subsets. Whereas all 30 or so donors provided naive and central memory subsets, regulatory and stem cell-like memory subsets were isolated from just 8 patients and about 8 healthy donors.

The research as a whole found: A moderate but significant shortening of TCRB CDR3 length was observed in type 1 diabetes patients in all four CD4+ subsets. PCR might favor shorter templates, but patient and control samples were amplified and corrected together, so any skew would affect both groups equally. Because the HLA sub-analyses included only small numbers of individuals, any influence of HLA type on TCRB rearrangement was left unresolved. At VDJ recombination sites, type 1 diabetes patients had fewer insertions and more deleted nucleotides, which implies abnormalities in thymic rearrangement. Naive, central memory and regulatory TCRB repertoires appeared more similar among patients than among healthy donors. Sequencing cDNA rather than genomic DNA could over-represent highly expressing activated cells, although activation and CD3 levels did not differ between groups.

All of the isolated RNA was reverse transcribed with the High Capacity cDNA Reverse Transcription Kit, so expressed TCRB transcripts were sequenced. Deep immunoSEQ sequencing was applied to naive, central memory and regulatory T cell samples, giving an average of around 4 million total reads per sample. After sorted cells were lysed in RLT buffer, RNA was extracted with DNase-treated RNeasy Micro or Mini kits, with the choice depending on cell number. To prevent cross-contamination, each cell subset was processed individually, whereas patient and healthy donor samples were processed jointly. Using the immunoSEQ multiplex PCR, TCRB sequences were amplified from cDNA into 87-bp fragments spanning the CDR3 region. Amplicons were sequenced on the Illumina HiSeq platform. From the authors' description of their analysis: PCR bias was computationally corrected using synthetic template baselines, reads within Hamming distance 2 were collapsed, and singletons that could not be merged were discarded. Reads were aligned against IMGT so that V, D and J genes, CDR3 length and insertions or deletions at six rearrangement sites could be assigned. Within each subset, clonotype counts were normalized to the number of sorted cells before true diversity and Gini coefficients were calculated with the tcR R package. The overlap coefficient, calculated on TCRB nucleotide sequences, was used to quantify repertoire sharing. Out-of-frame TCRB sequences from naive cells were analyzed as a proxy for the pre-selection repertoire. Drawn from immuneACCESS, this table holds only the in-frame rearrangements with V and J called that TCRdb kept. Clones are partly lost; checked studies trace under half to an unresolved V gene and leave the rest unexplained. The V and J calls and clone size were taken over from that table, and D and trimming were inferred from the DNA. This sample is represented by 810,000 or so clones; roughly a sixth of them were singletons. About 0.025% of the sample comes from the top ten.

A single peripheral blood draw of about 120 mL on average was collected from each donor into heparinised tubes. Naive, central memory, regulatory and stem cell-like memory CD4+ T cells were sorted on a BD FACSAria II using a panel including CD45RO, CCR7, CD25, CD127, CD95 and CD27. Purity was above 95% for every sorted population. PBMCs were isolated right away by Lymphoprep density gradient centrifugation and were stained directly, without culture. To minimize batch effects, samples were stained and sorted in pairs, one healthy donor with one patient per experiment. From cysteine to phenylalanine, the CDR3 is 14 amino acids long. Only CDR3 DNA remains: 42 bases, in frame from the first base. Based on the germline V gene (reference sequence), the CDR1 and CDR2 sequences are SGHNT and YYREEE. Relative to germline, V is 3 bases shorter and J is 8 bases shorter, with 15 bases between their ends.

The chain is made from TRBV5-4 and TRBJ2-1, with the D assignment possibly TRBD1 or TRBD2, given 6 matching bases for each. This clonotype originated in a woman between 18 and 29 years old in good health. The sample taken for sequencing was naive CD4+ T cells from blood. The intended sense of this specimen's cell subset or site label: true naive CD4+ T cells. The CDR3 region: CASSWGLALDEQFF. The base sequence is TGTGCCAGCAGCTGGGGGCTAGCGCTCGATGAGCAGTTCTTC.